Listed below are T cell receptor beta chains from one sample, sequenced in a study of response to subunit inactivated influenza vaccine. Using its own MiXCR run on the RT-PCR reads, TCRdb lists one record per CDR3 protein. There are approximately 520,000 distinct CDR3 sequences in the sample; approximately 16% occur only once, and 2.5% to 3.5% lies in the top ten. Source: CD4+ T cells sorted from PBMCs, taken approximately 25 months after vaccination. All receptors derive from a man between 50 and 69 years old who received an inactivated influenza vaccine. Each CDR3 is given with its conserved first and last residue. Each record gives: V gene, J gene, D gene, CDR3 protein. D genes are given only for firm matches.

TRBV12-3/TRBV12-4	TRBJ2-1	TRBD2	CASSFGRGSGNEQFF
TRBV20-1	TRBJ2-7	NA	CSATGIQYEQYF
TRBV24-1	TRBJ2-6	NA	CATSDARRGAGANVLTF
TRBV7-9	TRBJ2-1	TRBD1	CASSLPGQGGEQFF
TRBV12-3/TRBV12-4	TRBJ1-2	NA	CASNAAVGARGYTF
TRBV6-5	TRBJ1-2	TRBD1	CASSSGQIYGYTF
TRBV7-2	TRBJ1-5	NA	CASSVSQVQPQHF
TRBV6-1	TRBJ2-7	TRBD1	CASRTPGGSGEQYF
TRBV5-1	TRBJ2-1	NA	CASSLSYNEQFF
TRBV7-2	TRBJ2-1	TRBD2	CASSQGLAGGFQFF
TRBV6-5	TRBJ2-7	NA	CASSYAQGSYEQYF
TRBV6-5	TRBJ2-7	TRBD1	CASISGTGVSYEQYF
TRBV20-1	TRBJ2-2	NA	CSAQDYRNTGELFF
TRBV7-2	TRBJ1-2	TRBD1	CASSSWDRGNYGYTF
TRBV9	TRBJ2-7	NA	CASSVGPGGLYEQYF
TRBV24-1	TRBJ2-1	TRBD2	CATSDDLAGNEQFF
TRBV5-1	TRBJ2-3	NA	CASSLLAGSGTDTQYF
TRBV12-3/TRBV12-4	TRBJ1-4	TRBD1	CASSGGQGNENLFF
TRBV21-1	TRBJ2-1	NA	CASSRQGGLPRPDDNEQFF
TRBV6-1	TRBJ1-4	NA	CATTATGATNEKLFF
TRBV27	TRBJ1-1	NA	CASGWGTRGNTEAFF
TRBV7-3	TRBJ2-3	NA	CASSLNRLYTQYF
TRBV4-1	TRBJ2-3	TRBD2	CASQRLAGASDTQYF
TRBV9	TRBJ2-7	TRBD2	CASSPRLAGGDEQYF
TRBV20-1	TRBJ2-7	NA	CSARAKSPYEQYF
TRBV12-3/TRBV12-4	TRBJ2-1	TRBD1	CASSLSAQGGSSEQFF
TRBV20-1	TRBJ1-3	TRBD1	CSYDRGLSGNTIYF
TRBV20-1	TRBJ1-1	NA	CSAFTTVNTEAFF
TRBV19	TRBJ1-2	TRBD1	CASRRDRKYGYTF
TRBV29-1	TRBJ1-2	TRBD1	CSVRDRGLGGYTF
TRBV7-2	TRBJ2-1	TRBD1	CASSWDRLGEQFF
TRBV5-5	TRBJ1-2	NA	CASSLWAGDGYTF
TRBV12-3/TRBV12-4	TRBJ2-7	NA	CASSSGLLSSYEQYF
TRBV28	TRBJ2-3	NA	CASRRSTDTQYF
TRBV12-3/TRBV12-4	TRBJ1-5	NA	CASSVADASNQPQHF
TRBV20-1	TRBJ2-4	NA	CSARDSLAKNIQYF
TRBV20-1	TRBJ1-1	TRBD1	CRGDRMNTEAFF
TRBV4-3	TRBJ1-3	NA	CASSQDLRVAGNTIYF
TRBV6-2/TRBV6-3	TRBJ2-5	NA	CASSYMSGAQYF
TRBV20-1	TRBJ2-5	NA	CSAREGGRQETQYF
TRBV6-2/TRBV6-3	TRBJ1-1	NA	CASRWYAEAFF
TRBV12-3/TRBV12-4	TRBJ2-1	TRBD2	CASSRTSGRASNEQFF
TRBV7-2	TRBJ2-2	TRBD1	CASSLAGTGVSGELFF
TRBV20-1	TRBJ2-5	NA	CSARDPYQETQYF
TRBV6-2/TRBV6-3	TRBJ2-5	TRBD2	CASSPVAGTKYF
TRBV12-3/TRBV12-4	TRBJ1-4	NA	CASSAKQGLYEKLFF
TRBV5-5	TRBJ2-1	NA	CASSLTGQPGEQFF
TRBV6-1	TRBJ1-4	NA	CASSPRPNEKLFF
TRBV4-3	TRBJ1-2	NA	CASSQVLGQTDNYGYTF
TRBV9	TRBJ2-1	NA	CASSVVGSVSSNEQFF
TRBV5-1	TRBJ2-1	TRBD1	CASGTGYNEQFF
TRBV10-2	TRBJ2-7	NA	CASSESGIYEQYF
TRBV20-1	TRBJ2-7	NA	CSARDIYFNYEQYF
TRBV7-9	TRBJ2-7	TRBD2	CASSPRVRGGPYEQYF
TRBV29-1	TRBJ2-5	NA	CSALRQTRRETQYF
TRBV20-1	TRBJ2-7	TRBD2	CSARVLAGDPYEQYF
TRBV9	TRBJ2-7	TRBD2	CASSTSGDYYEQYF
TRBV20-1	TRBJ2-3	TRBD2	CSARALGLAGSSTDTQYF
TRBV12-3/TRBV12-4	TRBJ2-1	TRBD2	CASMTGGGYNEQFF